This TCR beta chain was retrieved from a study of blood T cell repertoires in COVID-19. Study details: Samples of COVID-19 (acute and convalescent) were obtained from the United States, Italy and Spain. The cDNA or gDNA used as material had been derived from T cells, B-cell-depleted T cells, or PBMCs.

As handled by the study authors: Estimation of nucleated cell counts was performed using reference gene primer amplification. Sequencing was performed with immunoSEQ multiplex PCR; in TCRdb, only in-frame clones are kept and a portion is missing. Clonal size and the V and J genes are those of that table, whereas D and trimming came from the DNA. Found here are fewer than 35,000 clones, less than 85% of them singletons; the top ten hold about 1.7%. Germline CDR1 is LGHDT and CDR2 is YNNKEL (reference sequence). The V gene lost 4 bases and the J gene lost 8 bases, with 18 bases spanning the gap. The CDR3 totals 15 residues.

Input material: peripheral blood. This chain joins TRBV3-1 (or the pseudogene TRBV3-2) and TRBJ1-3, with D possibly TRBD1 on 5 matching bases. This sequence was found in a man at least 80 years old with active or convalescent COVID-19. The CDR3 DNA follows: TGTGCCAGCAGCCTACGGGTGGGGCCGGGGGACACCATATATTTT. Amino acid sequence: CASSLRVGPGDTIYF.